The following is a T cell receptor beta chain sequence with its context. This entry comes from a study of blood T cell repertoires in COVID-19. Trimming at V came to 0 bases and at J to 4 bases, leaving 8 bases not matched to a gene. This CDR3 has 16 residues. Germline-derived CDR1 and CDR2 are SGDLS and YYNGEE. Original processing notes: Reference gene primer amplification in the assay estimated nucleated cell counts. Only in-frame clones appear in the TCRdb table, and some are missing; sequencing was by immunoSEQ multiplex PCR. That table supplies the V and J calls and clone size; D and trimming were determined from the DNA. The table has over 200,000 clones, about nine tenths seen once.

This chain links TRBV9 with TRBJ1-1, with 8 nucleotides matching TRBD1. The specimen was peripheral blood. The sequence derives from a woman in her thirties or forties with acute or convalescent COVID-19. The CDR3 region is CASSVDMTGVTTEAFF. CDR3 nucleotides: TGTGCCAGCAGCGTAGACATGACAGGGGTCACCACTGAAGCTTTCTTT.